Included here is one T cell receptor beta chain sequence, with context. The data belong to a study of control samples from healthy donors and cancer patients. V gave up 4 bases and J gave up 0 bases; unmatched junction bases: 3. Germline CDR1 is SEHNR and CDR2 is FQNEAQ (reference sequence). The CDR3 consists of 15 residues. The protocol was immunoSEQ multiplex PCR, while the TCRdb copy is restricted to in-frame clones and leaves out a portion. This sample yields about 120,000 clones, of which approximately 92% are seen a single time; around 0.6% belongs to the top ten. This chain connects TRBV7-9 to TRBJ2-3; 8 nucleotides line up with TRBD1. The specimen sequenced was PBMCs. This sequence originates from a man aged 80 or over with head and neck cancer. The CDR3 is CASSWGQVSTDTQYF. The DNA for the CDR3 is TGTGCCAGCAGCTGGGGACAGGTTAGCACAGATACGCAGTATTTT.